These T cell receptor beta chains were read from a single sample in a study of T cells in Graves' hyperthyroidism and ophthalmopathy. TCRdb ran MiXCR on the multiplex PCR reads and lists one entry per CDR3 protein. The sample lists some 740,000 distinct CDR3 sequences, 11% to 15% occurring once. The sample was blood. These receptors came from a woman under 30 with Graves' hyperthyroidism. CDR3s include the opening cysteine and the closing phenylalanine or tryptophan. D genes are given only for firm matches. Clone size is stated in some rows and not others, as once, few, many or a class when expanded.

abundance	v_gene	d_gene	j_gene	CDR3nt	CDR3aa
many	TRBV5-1	-	TRBJ2-4	TGCGCCAGCAGCGGCAGCCTGACAAACATTCAGTACTTC	CASSGSLTNIQYF
few	TRBV7-9	-	TRBJ1-4	TGTGCCAGCAGCTCCCATGGGTTCGAGGGAAATGAAAAACTGTTTTTT	CASSSHGFEGNEKLFF
many	TRBV12-3/TRBV12-4	-	TRBJ2-1	TGTGCCAGCAGTTTAGCGGTGCGACGGCTGACCTACAATGAGCAGTTCTTC	CASSLAVRRLTYNEQFF
few	TRBV7-2	-	TRBJ2-3	TGTGCCAGCAGTCGCAACCCCGGGTTCCCCGGGGATACGCAGTATTTT	CASSRNPGFPGDTQYF
many	TRBV7-2	TRBD2	TRBJ2-5	TGTGCCAGCAGCTTAGGGACTGCGGGGGGGCAAGAGACCCAGTACTTC	CASSLGTAGGQETQYF
many	TRBV28	-	TRBJ2-7	TGTGCCAGCAGTCACCTGATTGGGGGCGAGCAGTACTTC	CASSHLIGGEQYF
-	TRBV19	-	TRBJ1-1	TGTGCCAGTAGTATCAAGGGGCAGGGCAGGAACACTGAAGCTTTCTTT	CASSIKGQGRNTEAFF
many	TRBV12-3/TRBV12-4	-	TRBJ2-3	TGTGCCAGCAGTCGGTTGGATACGCAGTATTTT	CASSRLDTQYF
-	TRBV30	TRBD1	TRBJ2-2	TGTGCCTGGTTTAGCCGGGACAGGGGTGCCGGGGAGCTGTTTTTT	CAWFSRDRGAGELFF
many	TRBV20-1	TRBD1	TRBJ2-1	TGCAGTACTTGGGACAGGGCAACGAACCTCTACTACAATGAGCAGTTCTTC	CSTWDRATNLYYNEQFF
-	TRBV9	TRBD2	TRBJ2-1	TGTGCCAGCAGGAAGAGCGGGAGGGCTGGGGATGAGCAGTTCTTC	CASRKSGRAGDEQFF
few	TRBV7-9	TRBD2	TRBJ2-2	TGTGCCAGCAGCTCGACCGGGACTAGAGTCACCGGGGAGCTGTTTTTT	CASSSTGTRVTGELFF
-	TRBV5-5	-	TRBJ1-5	TGTGCCAGCAGCTTGGCCGTGGTAAGCAATCAGCCCCAGCATTTT	CASSLAVVSNQPQHF
many	TRBV5-1	-	TRBJ2-7	TGCGCCAGCAACTTATGGGACTCCTCCTACGAGCAGTACTTC	CASNLWDSSYEQYF
many	TRBV30	-	TRBJ1-4	TGTGCCTGGAGTGTACAGGTTAATGAAAAACTGTTTTTT	CAWSVQVNEKLFF
few	TRBV4-2	-	TRBJ2-7	TGTGCCAGCAGCCAAGTAGATAGTCGCGAGCAGTACTTC	CASSQVDSREQYF
many	TRBV10-3	-	TRBJ1-1	TGTGCCATCAGTGAGGGGCCAGGGGTAGTGAACACTGAAGCTTTCTTT	CAISEGPGVVNTEAFF
-	TRBV18	TRBD1	TRBJ2-2	TGTGCCAGCTCACCTTACGACAGGGCCAACACCGGGGAGCTGTTTTTT	CASSPYDRANTGELFF
many	TRBV29-1	TRBD2	TRBJ2-5	TGCAGCGTTTGCCTAGCGGGATTGGGGCAAGAGACCCAGTACTTC	CSVCLAGLGQETQYF
-	TRBV15	-	TRBJ2-2	TGTGCCACCAGCTTTCGGGACTGGAACACCGGGGAGCTGTTTTTT	CATSFRDWNTGELFF
many	TRBV7-8	-	TRBJ2-1	TGTGCCAGCAGCCCTTTACGAACAGGGTTTAAGAACAATGAGCAGTTCTTC	CASSPLRTGFKNNEQFF
-	TRBV7-9	-	TRBJ1-2	TGTGCCAGCAGCCAAGGGACACTCAGTCGGGGCTACACCTTC	CASSQGTLSRGYTF
many	TRBV7-9	-	TRBJ2-7	TGTGCCAGCAGCGTTATCTCCTACGAGCAGTACTTC	CASSVISYEQYF
many	TRBV12-3/TRBV12-4	-	TRBJ2-1	TGTGCCAGCAGTTTGGCAGCGGACATGAACAATGAGCAGTTCTTC	CASSLAADMNNEQFF
many	TRBV20-1	-	TRBJ2-1	TGCGCTCTAGCAGGATTCGCCTCCTACAATGAGCAGTTCTTC	CALAGFASYNEQFF
many	TRBV10-3	-	TRBJ2-1	TGTGCCATCAGTGAGTCGACATCGGTGACGGGGTACAATGAGCAGTTCTTC	CAISESTSVTGYNEQFF
few	TRBV20-1	-	TRBJ2-5	TGCAGTGCTAGAGGGAGGGACCAAGAGACCCAGTACTTC	CSARGRDQETQYF
few	TRBV15	TRBD1	TRBJ2-7	TGTGCCACCAGCAGAGATGACAGGGCGCGGGAGCAGTACTTC	CATSRDDRAREQYF
-	TRBV11-2	-	TRBJ2-3	TGTGCCAGCAGCTTAGCTCGATTTAACCCAGATACGCAGTATTTT	CASSLARFNPDTQYF
few	TRBV6-1	TRBD2	TRBJ2-1	TGTGCCAGCAGCCCCCAGGTAGCGGGAGGCCCCTACAATGAGCAGTTCTTC	CASSPQVAGGPYNEQFF
many	TRBV20-1	-	TRBJ2-1	TGCAGTGCCCTTAGCGCGTACTCCTACAATGAGCAGTTCTTC	CSALSAYSYNEQFF
few	TRBV19	-	TRBJ2-2	TGTGCCAGTAGTCACCACGGCGGGGTGAACACCGGGGAGCTGTTTTTT	CASSHHGGVNTGELFF
few	TRBV7-2	TRBD2	TRBJ2-7	TGTGCCAGCAGCACCCCTAGCGGGAGCCACGAGCAGTACTTC	CASSTPSGSHEQYF
many	TRBV6-1	TRBD2	TRBJ2-5	TGTGCCAGCAGTTATTTCGGGGATTCGGCGGGAGGGCCCTCCGGAGAGACCCAGTACTTC	CASSYFGDSAGGPSGETQYF
few	TRBV7-9	-	TRBJ1-4	TGTGCCAGCAGCTTAGCTGGGGTGGTGAATGAAAAACTGTTTTTT	CASSLAGVVNEKLFF
few	TRBV7-2	-	TRBJ1-2	TGTGCCAGCAGCCTAAGCCCAAAGGGGGGATATGGCTACACCTTC	CASSLSPKGGYGYTF
many	TRBV11-2	TRBD2	TRBJ2-3	TGTGCCAGCAGCTCAACTAGCGGGTTTAACACAGATACGCAGTATTTT	CASSSTSGFNTDTQYF
many	TRBV6-2/TRBV6-3	TRBD2	TRBJ2-1	TGTGCCAGCAGTTACCTACTAGCGACAGGGAGGACTAGCGGGAGGGGCTACAATGAGCAGTTCTTC	CASSYLLATGRTSGRGYNEQFF
-	TRBV7-6	-	TRBJ2-4	TGTGCCAGCAGCCCAGGGCCCACCTGGTCCAAAAACATTCAGTACTTC	CASSPGPTWSKNIQYF
-	TRBV6-1	-	TRBJ2-1	TGTGCCAGCAGGTCTCACCTTGGGAATGAGCAGTTCTTC	CASRSHLGNEQFF
-	TRBV15	TRBD2	TRBJ2-7	TGTGCCACCAGCAGAGACACCTATAGCGGGACCGAGCAGTACTTC	CATSRDTYSGTEQYF
-	TRBV12-3/TRBV12-4	-	TRBJ2-7	TGTGCCAGCAGTTTATTTGCAAGCTCCTACGAGCAGTACTTC	CASSLFASSYEQYF
many	TRBV28	TRBD2	TRBJ2-5	TGTGCCAGCAGTTTTATCCTAGCGGGCGGGGGGACCCAGTACTTC	CASSFILAGGGTQYF
few	TRBV28	-	TRBJ1-4	TGTGCCAGCAGTTTGACGTTCCTAGGAAATGAAAAACTGTTTTTT	CASSLTFLGNEKLFF
many	TRBV18	-	TRBJ1-6	TGTGCCAGCTCGGATGCGAGTTCACCCCTCCACTTT	CASSDASSPLHF
many	TRBV27	-	TRBJ1-1	TGTGCCAGCAGTTCCACCGGGGCACCCAACACTGAAGCTTTCTTT	CASSSTGAPNTEAFF
few	TRBV29-1	TRBD1	TRBJ1-1	TGCAGCTCCAGATCAGGGGGGGTTGGGATGAACACTGAAGCTTTCTTT	CSSRSGGVGMNTEAFF
many	TRBV28	TRBD1	TRBJ2-5	TGTGCCAGCAGCTCGCCGGGACAGGGGACGCCTGGCCAGTACTTC	CASSSPGQGTPGQYF
-	TRBV27	-	TRBJ1-1	TGTGCCAGCAGTCCTCGTGGATCCCACACTGAAGCTTTCTTT	CASSPRGSHTEAFF